This T cell receptor (beta chain) originates from a study of blood T cell repertoires in COVID-19. Study at large: Collection of acute and convalescent COVID-19 samples took place in the United States, Italy and Spain. PBMCs, B-cell-depleted T cells, or T cells were the source of the cDNA or gDNA that made up the material.

The ends were cut back, 6 bases at V and 4 bases at J, with 16 bases in the middle. This CDR3 has 14 residues. Germline CDR1 is MNHNY and CDR2 is SVGAGI (reference sequence). In the source study's methods: By means of reference gene primer amplification, nucleated cell counts were estimated. Method: immunoSEQ multiplex PCR; TCRdb's copy keeps in-frame clones and lacks some. That table is the source of V, J and clone size, and D and trimming were worked out from the DNA. The profile covers about 330,000 clones, with roughly 88% appearing a single time and approximately 4% taken by the ten largest. This clone was detected only once.

The sequencing input was peripheral blood. J is TRBJ2-7 and V is TRBV6-6; the D gene is possibly TRBD1 (6 bases). This clonotype was sampled from a woman between 50 and 59 years old with active or convalescent COVID-19. Written as DNA, the CDR3 is TGTGCCAGCAGAAGGGTCGGGACAACATACGAGCAGTACTTC. Translating gives CASRRVGTTYEQYF.